The subject of this entry is one T cell receptor beta chain. Germline V gene lookup returns CDR1 SGHTA and CDR2 FQGNSA. J was trimmed by 3 bases and V by 1 base; bases with no gene match: 4. The CDR3 sequence is 15 residues long. How the authors handled the data: Reference gene primer amplification in the assay estimated nucleated cell counts. Sequencing was performed with immunoSEQ multiplex PCR; in TCRdb, only in-frame clones are kept and a portion is missing. From that table come the V and J calls and clone size; the DNA was used to work out D and trimming. The data contain about 76,000 clones, roughly 70% of them seen just once; the ten biggest clones take up 21%. The data were taken from a study of blood T cell repertoires in COVID-19. Study-level information: COVID-19 samples collected from the United States, Italy and Spain covered acute and convalescent phases. T cells, B-cell-depleted T cells, or PBMCs provided the cDNA or gDNA that served as material.

The rearrangement links TRBV7-2 to TRBJ2-7; 9 bases are a match to TRBD2. The TCR comes from a man in his 70s with acute or convalescent COVID-19. Sequencing used peripheral blood. For the CDR3, the DNA is TGTGCCAGCAGCTTAGTGGGACTAGCTGGCTACGAGCAGTACTTC. As protein: CASSLVGLAGYEQYF.